This T cell receptor beta chain comes out of a study of blood T cell repertoires in COVID-19. The wider study: The United States, Italy and Spain provided the acute and convalescent COVID-19 samples. The cDNA or gDNA used as material had been derived from T cells, B-cell-depleted T cells, or PBMCs.

Per the germline V gene, CDR1 is LGHDT and CDR2 is YNNKEL (reference sequence). Trimming removed 5 bases at V and 3 bases at J, with 10 bases between. This CDR3 is 13 amino acids long. Clones were sequenced by immunoSEQ multiplex PCR, and TCRdb holds only the in-frame ones, with some missing. The table includes some 52,000 clones, approximately 84% detected once. The sequencing input was peripheral blood. This chain uses TRBV3-1 (or the pseudogene TRBV3-2) with TRBJ1-1; no definite D call. The receptor was derived from a man in his 70s with acute or convalescent COVID-19. CDR3 sequence reads: CASSSDGDTEAFF. The CDR3 DNA reads as TGTGCCAGCAGCTCGGACGGGGACACTGAAGCTTTCTTT.